This TCR beta chain was obtained from a study of tumor-infiltrating lymphocytes in primary liver carcinoma. Overall study findings and caveats: Blood fell significantly below tumors in its top-250-clone fraction (p = 0.039).

Priming with a constant-region primer yielded TCR beta cDNA from about 500 ng total RNA. The TCR beta library was amplified through three nested multiplex PCR rounds in a modified ARM-PCR procedure. TCRdb re-called the multiplex PCR reads with MiXCR, one entry per CDR3 protein. Here the sample spans 40,000 to 50,000 distinct CDR3 sequences, over 65% being singletons. Points on this clonotype: Its antigen is as yet unknown. At one of its ends the junction is not consistent with the germline gene, which may arise from a read error.

Total RNA and DNA came together from 20-30 mg of bulk tissue without cell sorting. The clonotype was recovered from a man aged 40-49 years with primary liver carcinoma and hepatitis B virus infection. The sample consisted of liver tumor tissue from sampling region 3. Subset meaning: tumor region T3, left-lateral pole.

The CDR3 DNA reads as TGTGTCAGCAGCAAGGGACTAGGGGTTAGCATAGATACGCAGTATTTT. Translation: CVSSKGLGVSIDTQYF. This rearrangement joins TRBV11-1 to TRBJ2-3, with 8 bases that match TRBD2. Germline V gene data show CDR1 as SGHAT and CDR2 as FQDESV (reference sequence). This CDR3 contains 16 residues.